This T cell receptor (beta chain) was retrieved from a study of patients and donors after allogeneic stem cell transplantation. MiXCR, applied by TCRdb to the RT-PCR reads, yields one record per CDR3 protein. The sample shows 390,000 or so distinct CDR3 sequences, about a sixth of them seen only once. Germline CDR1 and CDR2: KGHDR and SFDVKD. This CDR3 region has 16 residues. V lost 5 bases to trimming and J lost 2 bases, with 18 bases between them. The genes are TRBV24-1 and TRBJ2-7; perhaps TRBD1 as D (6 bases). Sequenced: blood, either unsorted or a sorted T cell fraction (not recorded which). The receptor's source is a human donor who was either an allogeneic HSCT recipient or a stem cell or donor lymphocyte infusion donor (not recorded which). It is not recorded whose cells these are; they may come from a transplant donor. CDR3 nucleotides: TGTGCCACCAGTGGACCGGGACACAAAGGCCCCTACGAGCAGTACTTC. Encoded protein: CATSGPGHKGPYEQYF.